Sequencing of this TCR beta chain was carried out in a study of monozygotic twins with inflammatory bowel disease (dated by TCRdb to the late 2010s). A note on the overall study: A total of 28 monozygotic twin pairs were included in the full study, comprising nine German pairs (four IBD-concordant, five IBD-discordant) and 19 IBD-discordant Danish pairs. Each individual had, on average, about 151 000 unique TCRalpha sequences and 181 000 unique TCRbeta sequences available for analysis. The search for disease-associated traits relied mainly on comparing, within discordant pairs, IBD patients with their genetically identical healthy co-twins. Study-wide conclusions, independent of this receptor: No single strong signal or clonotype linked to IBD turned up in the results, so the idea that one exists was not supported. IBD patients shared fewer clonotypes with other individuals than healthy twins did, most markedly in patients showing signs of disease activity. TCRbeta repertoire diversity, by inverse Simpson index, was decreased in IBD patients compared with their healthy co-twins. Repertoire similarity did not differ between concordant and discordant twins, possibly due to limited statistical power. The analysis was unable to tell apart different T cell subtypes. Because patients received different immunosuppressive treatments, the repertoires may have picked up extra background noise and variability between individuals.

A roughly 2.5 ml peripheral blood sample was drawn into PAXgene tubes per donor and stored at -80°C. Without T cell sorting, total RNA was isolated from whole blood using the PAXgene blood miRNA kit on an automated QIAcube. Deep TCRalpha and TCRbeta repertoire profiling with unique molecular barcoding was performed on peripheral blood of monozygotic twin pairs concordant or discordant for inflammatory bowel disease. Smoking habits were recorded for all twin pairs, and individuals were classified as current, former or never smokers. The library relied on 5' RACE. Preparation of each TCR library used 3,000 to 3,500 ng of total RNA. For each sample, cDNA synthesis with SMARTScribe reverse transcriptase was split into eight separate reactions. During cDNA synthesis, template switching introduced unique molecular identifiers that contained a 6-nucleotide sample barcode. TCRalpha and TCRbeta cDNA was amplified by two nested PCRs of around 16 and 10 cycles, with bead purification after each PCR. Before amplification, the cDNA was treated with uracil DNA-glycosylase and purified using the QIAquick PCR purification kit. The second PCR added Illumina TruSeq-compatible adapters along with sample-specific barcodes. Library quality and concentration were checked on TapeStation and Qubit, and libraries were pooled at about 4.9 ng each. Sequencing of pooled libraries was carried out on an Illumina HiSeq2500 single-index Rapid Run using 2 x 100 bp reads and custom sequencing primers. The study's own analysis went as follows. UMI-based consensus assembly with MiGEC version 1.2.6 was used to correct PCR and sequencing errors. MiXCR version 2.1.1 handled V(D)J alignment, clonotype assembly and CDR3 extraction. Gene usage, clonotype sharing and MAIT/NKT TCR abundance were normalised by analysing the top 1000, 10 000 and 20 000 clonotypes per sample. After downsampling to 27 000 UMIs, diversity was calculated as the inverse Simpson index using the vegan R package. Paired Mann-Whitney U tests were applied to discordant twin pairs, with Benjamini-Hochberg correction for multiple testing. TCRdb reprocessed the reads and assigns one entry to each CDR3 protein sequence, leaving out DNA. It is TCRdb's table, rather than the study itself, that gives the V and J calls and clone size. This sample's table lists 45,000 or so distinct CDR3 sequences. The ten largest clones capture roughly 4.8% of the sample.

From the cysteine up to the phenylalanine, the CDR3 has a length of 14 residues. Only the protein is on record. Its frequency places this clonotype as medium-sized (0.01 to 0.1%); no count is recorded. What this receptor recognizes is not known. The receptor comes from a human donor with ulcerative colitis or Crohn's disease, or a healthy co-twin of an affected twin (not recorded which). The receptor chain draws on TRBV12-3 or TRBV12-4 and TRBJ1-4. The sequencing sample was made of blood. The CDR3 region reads CASKRPFANEKLFF.